Included here is one TCR beta chain sequence, with context. This clonotype was observed a handful of times. Its binding antigen is unknown. Base qualities are not provided; no much larger clone lies one nucleotide away. This entry comes from a study (dated by TCRdb to 2016 to 2017). CDR1 and CDR2 (SGHKS, YYEKEE) derive from the germline V gene (reference sequence). V and J are truncated by 3 bases and 3 bases respectively, leaving an intervening sequence of 13 bases. The CDR3 holds 14 amino acids from the cysteine to the phenylalanine. Only CDR3 DNA remains: 42 bases, in frame from the first base. Libraries came from RT-PCR. These reads were obtained on an Illumina MiSeq. TCRdb took the public reads, trimmed them with fastp at Q25, ran MiXCR for clone calling and kept in-frame beta chains. Merged by CDR3 protein, the rows form single entries marked with the most common genes and DNA. The table for this sample lists 550,000 to 750,000 distinct CDR3 sequences; 14% of them were counted only once. Roughly 4% of the sample comes from the top ten.

The sequence links TRBV5-5 to TRBJ2-7; matching of 6 bases hints at TRBD1 as the D gene. Specimen: memory CD4+ T cells from blood. This receptor was taken from a female donor in good health, serving as a healthy control. The nucleotides read TGTGCCAGCAGCTCAGGACAGACCAACTACGAGCAGTACTTC. The translation is CASSSGQTNYEQYF.